A single sample gave rise to the 27 T cell receptor beta chains below, sequenced in a study of blood T cell repertoires in COVID-19 (dated by TCRdb to 2019 to 2021). The library was prepared using the immunoSEQ multiplex PCR assay. The immuneACCESS repertoire file appears here via TCRdb, limited to in-frame rearrangements. These files lack a portion of the clones; in checked studies, under half of the deficit traces to unresolved V genes, and the cause of the others is not known. The sample records some 530,000 clones, more than 85% of which are singletons. The top ten hold roughly 8.5% of the sample. Sequenced material: PBMCs or T cells enriched from blood (not recorded which). These receptors all stem from an older woman who had recovered from COVID-19.

The CDR3, as DNA: TGTGCCAGCCGCAGGGGGATGGACACCGGGGAGCTGTTTTTT. Translating it yields CASRRGMDTGELFF. This chain connects TRBV6-4 to TRBJ2-2, with TRBD1 matching 7 bases. V lost 8 bases and J lost 3; bases outside the gene matches: 6. Germline assignment: CDR1 MRHNA and CDR2 SNTAGT. The CDR3 consists of 14 residues.

The chain employs TRBV3-1 (or the pseudogene TRBV3-2) and TRBJ1-2; 7 nucleotides match TRBD1. Per the germline V gene, CDR1 is LGHDT and CDR2 is YNNKEL (reference sequence). With V trimmed by 1 base and J by 3 bases, 2 bases remained unmatched. CDR3 size: 14 residues. The CDR3 reads CASSQGGGYYGYTF. The DNA of the CDR3 is TGTGCCAGCAGCCAAGGAGGGGGCTACTATGGCTACACCTTC.

The chain is built from TRBV5-1 and TRBJ1-4, with TRBD1 as a possible D gene (5 bases). CDR3 length: 14 amino acids. Trimming stripped 3 bases from V and 2 bases from J, with 8 bases between. Germline CDR1 and CDR2: SGHRS and YFSETQ. The CDR3 region is CASSSGVTNEKLFF. Written as DNA, the CDR3 is TGCGCCAGCAGCTCGGGGGTGACTAATGAAAAACTGTTTTTT.

This clone was seen once. The J gene is TRBJ1-2, the V gene TRBV5-6, with 7 bases that match TRBD1. The CDR3 loop spans 14 amino acids. With V trimmed by 5 bases and J by 2 bases, 6 bases remained unmatched. Germline CDR1 is SGHDT and CDR2 is YYEEEE. This CDR3 reads CASRGATGNYGYTF. Written as DNA, the CDR3 is TGTGCCAGCAGGGGCGCGACAGGGAACTATGGCTACACCTTC.

J is TRBJ1-2 and V is TRBV6-5; 11 bases align to TRBD1. The CDR3 has 15 amino acids. In germline, CDR1 is MNHEY, CDR2 SVGAGI. V was pared by 7 bases and J by 4 bases, with 8 bases of the junction left unmatched. The CDR3 region has the DNA TGTGCCAGCACCCGGACAGGGGGCGCGGTCTATGGCTACACCTTC. Translated: CASTRTGGAVYGYTF.

This CDR3 is CASSQVGLAGELQFF. In DNA, the CDR3 is TGCGCCAGCAGCCAAGTGGGACTAGCGGGCGAACTTCAGTTCTTC. The gene calls are TRBV4-1 and TRBJ2-1; TRBD2 agrees at 12 bases. The ends lost 1 base at V and 13 bases at J; junction bases unmatched: 8. The CDR3 loop spans 15 amino acids. CDR1 MGHRA and CDR2 YSYEKL come from the germline V gene.

J is TRBJ1-4 and V is TRBV2; D uncertain. This CDR3 is 11 amino acids long. Germline V gene data show CDR1 as SNHLY and CDR2 as FYNNEI. V was trimmed by 4 bases and J by 13 bases, leaving 10 bases between them. DNA for the CDR3: TGTGCCAGCAGTGGGCGGCTTCGACTGTTTTTT. Protein: CASSGRLRLFF.

CDR3 nucleotide sequence: TGTGCCAGCAGCGTGGGGGGAATAGGAGAGACCCAGTACTTC. Protein: CASSVGGIGETQYF. The genes are TRBV9 and TRBJ2-5; possible D gene TRBD2, 6 bases. Germline V gene lookup returns CDR1 SGDLS and CDR2 YYNGEE. Trimming removed 2 bases from V and 4 bases from J, with 12 bases in between. This CDR3 comprises 14 residues.

V gene TRBV3-1 (or the pseudogene TRBV3-2) combines with J gene TRBJ2-1; 7 bases match TRBD1. This CDR3 comprises 16 residues. Germline V gives CDR1 LGHDT, CDR2 YNNKEL (reference sequence). Losses at the gene ends were 2 bases for V and 10 bases for J; bases not matched to a gene: 14. CDR3 sequence: CASSQLTGTEEGEQFF. As DNA, the CDR3 is TGTGCCAGCAGCCAACTTACCGGGACAGAAGAGGGCGAGCAGTTCTTC.

The V gene is TRBV7-2, the J gene TRBJ1-2; D unresolved. This CDR3 region has 13 residues. The V and J ends lost 2 bases and 2 bases respectively, with 6 bases between them. The germline V gene has CDR1 SGHTA and CDR2 FQGNSA. The CDR3 DNA reads TGTGCCAGCAGCTTAATACAGAACTATGGCTACACCTTC. Its translation: CASSLIQNYGYTF. Using reference TRBV7-2 and TRBJ1-2 for the parts outside the CDR3, the full variable domain is GAGVSQSPSNKVTEKGKDVELRCDPISGHTALYWYRQSLGQGLEFLIYFQGNSAPDKSGLPSDRFSAERTGGSVSTLTIQRTQQEDSAVYLCASSLIQNYGYTFGSGTRLTVV.

In its sample, this clone was seen once. V usage is TRBV6-5 and J usage is TRBJ2-5, with a tentative D call TRBD1 (5 bases). CDR1 is MNHEY, CDR2 SVGAGI, per germline. V lost 8 bases and J lost 1, with 11 bases in between. The CDR3 has 13 residues. The CDR3 reads CASDVRGQETQYF. Here the CDR3 DNA reads TGTGCCAGCGATGTAAGGGGCCAAGAGACCCAGTACTTC.

The V call is TRBV2, the J call TRBJ1-5, with TRBD1 matching over 8 bases. In germline, CDR1 is SNHLY, CDR2 FYNNEI. Trimming removed 4 bases from V and 1 base from J; junction bases left unmatched: 3. This CDR3 comprises 15 residues. CDR3 in amino acids: CASSVQGASNQPQHF. CDR3 bases: TGTGCCAGCAGTGTTCAGGGGGCAAGCAATCAGCCCCAGCATTTT.

CDR3 sequence reads: CASRDLLGLVNEKLFF. The DNA for the CDR3 is TGTGCCAGCAGAGACCTGTTGGGACTCGTCAATGAAAAACTGTTTTTT. The gene calls are TRBV2 and TRBJ1-4; D is possibly TRBD1 (5 bases). Germline V gene data show CDR1 as SNHLY and CDR2 as FYNNEI. Trimming pared 6 bases from V and 5 bases from J, leaving 19 bases between. There are 16 residues in the CDR3.

V gene TRBV5-1 combines with J gene TRBJ2-4; TRBD2 aligns across 8 bases. Unmatched junction bases numbered 10, after V lost 2 bases and J lost 6 bases. Per the germline V gene, CDR1 is SGHRS and CDR2 is YFSETQ. This CDR3 has 16 amino acids. As DNA, the CDR3 is TGCGCCAGCAGCTTTTGGGGCGGGGGGCTCCTAAACATTCAGTACTTC. This translates into CASSFWGGGLLNIQYF.

The rearrangement uses TRBV27 and TRBJ2-4, with D possibly matching TRBD1 (5 bases). This CDR3 has 14 residues. CDR1 and CDR2 from the germline V gene are MNHEY and SMNVEV (reference sequence). V was trimmed by 3 bases and J by 0 bases, leaving 6 bases between them. The CDR3 loop reads CASSLQGAKNIQYF. CDR3 coding DNA: TGTGCCAGCAGTTTGCAGGGAGCCAAAAACATTCAGTACTTC.

The chain has TRBV7-2 and TRBJ2-1; weak D call: TRBD1 (6 bases). CDR3 size: 15 residues. Germline V gives CDR1 SGHTA, CDR2 FQGNSA. Trimming stripped 2 bases from V and 4 bases from J, with 12 bases between. In DNA, the CDR3 is TGTGCCAGCAGCTTATGGGGGCCGGTATACAATGAGCAGTTCTTC. It translates to CASSLWGPVYNEQFF.

The rearrangement uses TRBV11-2 and TRBJ2-4, with 10 bases identical to TRBD1. Germline V gives CDR1 SGHAT, CDR2 FQNNGV. Trimming cost V 4 bases and J 0 bases; bases outside gene matches: 12. The CDR3 totals 19 residues. CDR3 region: CASSSLRDRGLRAKNIQYF. The CDR3 nucleotides read TGTGCCAGCAGCTCCCTCCGGGACAGGGGTCTTCGAGCCAAAAACATTCAGTACTTC.

The V gene is TRBV11-3, the J gene TRBJ1-1, with a possible D match to TRBD1 (5 bases). V shed 6 bases and J shed 1 base, with 9 bases lying between them. From germline, CDR1 is SGHNT and CDR2 YENEEA. The CDR3 length is 13 residues. This chain's CDR3 is CASSPQGNTEAFF. The DNA for the CDR3 is TGTGCCAGCAGTCCTCAGGGGAACACTGAAGCTTTCTTT.

The V and J genes are TRBV7-2 and TRBJ2-7, with 8 bases aligning to TRBD1. Germline V CDR1 and CDR2: SGHTA, FQGNSA. The CDR3 has 15 residues. The V gene end was trimmed by 2 bases and the J gene end by 7 bases; junction bases not matched to a gene: 10. CDR3 bases: TGTGCCAGCAGCTTAACTCAAGGGACAGGTTATGAGCAGTACGTC. Translating gives CASSLTQGTGYEQYV.

This clone came up a few times. The chain joins TRBV11-3 to TRBJ2-7; 9 bases agree with TRBD2. The germline CDR1 and CDR2 sequences are SGHNT and YENEEA. V lost 1 base, J lost 7 bases, and 5 bases stayed unmatched. This CDR3 region has 14 residues. The CDR3 sequence: CASSLGGTSWEQYF. CDR3 sequence (DNA): TGTGCCAGCAGCTTAGGGGGGACTAGCTGGGAGCAGTACTTC.

In this sample, this clone turned up once. The chain is built from TRBV7-8 and TRBJ1-1, with TRBD1 as a possible D gene (6 bases). Per the germline V gene, CDR1 is SGHVS and CDR2 is FQNEAQ. V dropped 6 bases and J dropped 1 base, with 18 bases sitting between them. The CDR3 length is 16 residues. CDR3 coding DNA: TGTGCCAGCAGTCCTGTGGGGGCTGGAACGAACACTGAAGCTTTCTTT. Translation: CASSPVGAGTNTEAFF.

The count of this clone is one. The V and J genes are TRBV12-3 or TRBV12-4 and TRBJ1-3; D gene unclear. This CDR3 spans 12 amino acids. Trimming took 3 bases from V and 4 from J, leaving 4 bases between them. The CDR3 DNA follows: TGTGCCAGCAGTTTCTCCGGAAACACCATATATTTT. It specifies CASSFSGNTIYF.

This CDR3 is CASSYLASSNKDTQYF. Written as DNA, the CDR3 is TGTGCCAGCAGTTACCTTGCGTCTAGTAATAAGGATACGCAGTATTTT. The chain carries TRBV6-2 or TRBV6-3 and TRBJ2-3; D uncertain. There are 16 residues in the CDR3. Trimming removed 2 bases from V and 6 bases from J, with 18 bases in between. Germline V gene lookup returns CDR1 MNHEY and CDR2 SVGEGT.

The chain recombines TRBV7-7 with TRBJ1-6, with D uncertain. This CDR3 is built from 13 residues. From germline, CDR1 is SSHAT and CDR2 FNYEAQ (reference sequence). Trimming removed 1 base from V and 7 bases from J, with 5 bases in between. DNA for the CDR3: TGTGCCAGCAGCTTAGACAGAAATTCACCCCTCCACTTT. Protein sequence: CASSLDRNSPLHF.

The chain employs TRBV6-1 and TRBJ1-6; 7 bases agree with TRBD1. Germline CDR1 is MNHNS and CDR2 is SASEGT. This CDR3 is 14 amino acids long. Unmatched junction bases numbered 2, after V lost 2 bases and J lost 7 bases. As DNA, the CDR3 is TGTGCCAGCAGTGAACTCAGGGGGAATTCACCCCTCCACTTT. Protein product: CASSELRGNSPLHF.

The rearrangement joins TRBV11-3 to TRBJ1-1; D is possibly TRBD1 (5 bases). The germline gives CDR1 SGHNT, CDR2 YENEEA. The CDR3 spans 14 residues. V was pared by 5 bases and J by 3 bases, with 13 bases between. CDR3 DNA sequence: TGTGCCAGCAGCCGCAGGGTTGGGGACACTGAAGCTTTCTTT. It specifies CASSRRVGDTEAFF.

This clone came up a few times. V usage is TRBV3-1 (or the pseudogene TRBV3-2) and J usage is TRBJ1-4; no firm D call. The CDR3 runs 18 residues. CDR1 and CDR2 from the germline V gene are LGHDT and YNNKEL (reference sequence). V was cut by 3 bases and J by 0 bases, with 17 bases left in between. CDR3 nucleotide sequence: TGTGCCAGCAGCCAGGCCCGGGGAACCGGGACAACTAATGAAAAACTGTTTTTT. It translates to CASSQARGTGTTNEKLFF.